This T cell receptor beta chain appears in the sequencing data of a study of blood T cells in healthy people across ages. Study in general: For every two T cells, template switching captured about one barcoded beta molecule.

About this clonotype: Its specificity is not known.

Combining a sample-barcoded 5' primer with a J-beta primer mix, a second PCR ran for roughly 6 to 11 cycles. The authors tagged each cDNA molecule using a template-switch adaptor with 12 random nucleotides. One entry per CDR3 protein, called by TCRdb with MiXCR from the 5' RACE reads. The sample lists about 1.8 million distinct CDR3 sequences, roughly 49% occurring once. CDR1 is ENHRY and CDR2 is SYGVKD in the germline V gene. CDR3 length: 14 residues. The V end lost 9 bases, the J end lost 0 bases, and 11 bases lay between the germline ends. Findings of the study overall: Relative to aged donors, long-lived donors carried more naive CD4+ cells and displayed higher diversity. A roughly linear fall in TCR beta diversity per million T cells was seen with increasing age.

Source material: blood. This clonotype was obtained from a woman aged 40 to 49 in good health. The rearrangement links TRBV10-3 to TRBJ1-4; D ambiguous. For the CDR3, the DNA is TGTGCCATGTGGTCGGGTGCAACTAATGAAAAACTGTTTTTT. Its protein is CAMWSGATNEKLFF.